This is a list of T cell receptor beta chains from one sample in a study of radiotherapy plus CTLA-4 blockade in lung cancer. Measured with immunoSEQ multiplex PCR; TCRdb has only the in-frame clones, and not every one. The table has approximately 82,000 clones, approximately 82% seen once. The source was peripheral blood, collected from a patient treated with radiotherapy plus ipilimumab. The receptors come from a human donor with non-small cell lung cancer that progressed on radiotherapy plus ipilimumab. Each CDR3 is given with its conserved first and last residue. D genes are given only for firm matches. Size is omitted from some rows. Given values are once, few, many or a class for expanded clones.

j_call,d_call,cdr3_length,v_call,clone_size,cdr3_nt,cdr3_aa
TRBJ2-1,TRBD2,16,TRBV19,-,TGTGCCAGTAGTCCCCTGGGTAGCGGGAGGTACAATGAGCAGTTCTTC,CASSPLGSGRYNEQFF
TRBJ2-1,-,14,TRBV11-2,-,TGTGCCAGCAGCCAACTACAGGGTTTCAATGAGCAGTTCTTC,CASSQLQGFNEQFF
TRBJ2-1,-,14,TRBV19,-,TGTGCCAGTAGTTCAAACCTAGTTAAGAATGAGCAGTTCTTC,CASSSNLVKNEQFF
TRBJ2-7,-,9,TRBV15,once,TGTGCCACCAGCAGAGGCTATCCCTTC,CATSRGYPF
TRBJ2-7,-,14,TRBV27,few,TGTGCCAGCAGTTTCGCAGGGGTCTCCTACGAGCAGTACTTC,CASSFAGVSYEQYF
TRBJ1-4,-,16,TRBV5-1,-,TGCGCCAGCAGCTTCAGGCAGGTCGGGGCTAATGAAAAACTGTTTTTT,CASSFRQVGANEKLFF
TRBJ1-1,-,11,TRBV20-1,-,TGCAGTGCTAGAGAATGGGATGGAGCTTTCTTT,CSAREWDGAFF
TRBJ2-1,TRBD1,12,TRBV29-1,-,TGCAGCACCGGACAGGGGGTCAATGAGCAGTTCTTC,CSTGQGVNEQFF
TRBJ2-2,TRBD2,14,TRBV6-1,-,TGTGCCAGCACCCCGCAGCGGGGTACCGGGGAGCTGTTTTTT,CASTPQRGTGELFF
TRBJ2-1,TRBD2,15,TRBV6-5,-,TGTGCCAGCAGTTACCGGACTAGCGGGAACGATGAGCAGTTCTTC,CASSYRTSGNDEQFF
TRBJ2-3,TRBD2,16,TRBV9,-,TGTGCCAGCAGCGTGGGACTAGCGGGGGGCGGAGATACGCAGTATTTT,CASSVGLAGGGDTQYF
TRBJ2-1,TRBD1,13,TRBV27,once,TGTGCCAGCAGTCCGACAGGGGGCAATGAGCAGTTCTTC,CASSPTGGNEQFF
TRBJ2-2,-,12,TRBV19,-,TGTGCCAGTAGGTGGCTCACCGGGGAGCTGTTTTTT,CASRWLTGELFF
TRBJ2-3,TRBD2,15,TRBV6-5,-,TGTGCCAGCAGTTACAGGGTAGCGGGTGCAGATACGCAGTATTTT,CASSYRVAGADTQYF
TRBJ2-1,TRBD2,14,TRBV18,-,TGTGCCAGCTCATCACGAGCGGGATACAATGAGCAGTTCTTC,CASSSRAGYNEQFF
TRBJ1-1,-,11,TRBV20-1,-,TGCAGTGCGGGCGTTGTGGGTGAAGCTTTCTTT,CSAGVVGEAFF
TRBJ1-1,-,11,TRBV10-3,few,TGTGCCATCAGTGGAGCCACTGAAGCTTTCTTT,CAISGATEAFF
TRBJ2-3,-,14,TRBV7-3,-,TGTGCCAGCAGCGTTTCTTCAGGGGCAGATACGCAGTATTTT,CASSVSSGADTQYF
TRBJ2-5,TRBD1,15,TRBV25-1,-,TGTGCCAGCAGTATCCTCACAGGGGGCTGGGAGACCCAGTACTTC,CASSILTGGWETQYF
TRBJ2-6,-,13,TRBV2,-,TGTGCCAGCAGTGGGGTTGGGGCCAACGTCCTGACTTTC,CASSGVGANVLTF
TRBJ1-2,-,10,TRBV30,-,TGTGCCTGGAGAAAGGGGGGCTACACCTTC,CAWRKGGYTF
TRBJ1-3,TRBD1,16,TRBV2,-,TGTGCCAGCAGTTCCCGTGGGACAGGGGGAGGAAACACCATATATTTT,CASSSRGTGGGNTIYF
TRBJ1-1,-,15,TRBV7-9,-,TGTGCCAGCAGCTTTGGTCCCCTAGAGGCCACTGAAGCTTTCTTT,CASSFGPLEATEAFF
TRBJ2-7,-,16,TRBV7-6,-,TGTGCCAGCAGCCTCCGAGGCCTTAGCGGTATTTACGAGCAGTACTTC,CASSLRGLSGIYEQYF
TRBJ1-2,-,13,TRBV18,once,TGTGCCAGCTCACCACCGGACAGCTATGGCTACACCTTC,CASSPPDSYGYTF
TRBJ2-1,TRBD2,17,TRBV5-1,-,TGCGCCAGCAGCTTGGCACCTAGCGGGATCTCCTACAATGAGCAGTTCTTC,CASSLAPSGISYNEQFF
TRBJ2-5,-,16,TRBV27,-,TGTGCCAGCAGTTTACCGGACGGATGGTCCCAAGAGACCCAGTACTTC,CASSLPDGWSQETQYF